The 27 T cell receptor beta chains presented below share a single source sample, sequenced in a study of blood T cell repertoires in COVID-19. Using immunoSEQ multiplex PCR, the repertoire was profiled, and TCRdb retains in-frame clones only, with some absent. The sample gives about 400,000 clones, about 90% of which show up once; approximately 2% is in the top ten. Sequenced material: PBMCs or T cells enriched from blood (not recorded which). The origin of the receptors is a woman aged 18-29 years with acute COVID-19.

The rearrangement links TRBV2 to TRBJ1-2; 8 bases align to TRBD1. The V gene's germline CDR1 is SNHLY and CDR2 FYNNEI. Trimming at V came to 6 bases and at J to 7 bases, leaving 7 bases not matched to a gene. The CDR3 has 13 residues. CDR3 in amino acids: CASRRGQELGYTF. The DNA of the CDR3 is TGTGCCAGCAGGAGGGGACAGGAGCTTGGCTACACCTTC.

The genes are TRBV15 and TRBJ1-5; D not certain. Trimming took off 1 base at V and 0 bases at J, with 13 bases between the two ends. This CDR3 spans 17 amino acids. The germline CDR1 and CDR2 sequences are LNHNV and YYDKDF (reference sequence). The CDR3 DNA sequence: TGTGCCACCAGCAGAGGGGAGTGGGAGTATAGCAATCAGCCCCAGCATTTT. It specifies CATSRGEWEYSNQPQHF.

CDR3 protein: CASSEAEGLGGYTF. The CDR3 coding sequence is TGTGCCAGCAGTGAAGCCGAGGGTCTAGGGGGCTACACCTTC. V usage is TRBV6-1 and J usage is TRBJ1-2; D is unclear. The CDR3 spans 14 residues. CDR1 and CDR2 (germline): MNHNS, SASEGT. Between the trimmed V and J ends, which lost 0 bases and 8 bases, there was a span of 13 bases.

J is TRBJ1-5 and V is TRBV27; 8 nucleotides align to TRBD1. Germline CDR1 reads MNHEY; CDR2 reads SMNVEV (reference sequence). V gave up 5 bases and J gave up 5 bases; unmatched junction bases: 5. The CDR3 sequence is 14 residues long. This CDR3 is CASSLDRGYQPQHF. The CDR3 DNA reads TGTGCCAGCAGTCTCGACAGGGGCTATCAGCCCCAGCATTTT.

V gene TRBV5-4 combines with J gene TRBJ2-2; weak D call: TRBD2 (7 bases). Per germline, CDR1 SGHNT and CDR2 YYREEE (reference sequence). Trimming took 3 bases from V and 5 from J, leaving 17 bases between them. The CDR3 consists of 16 residues. CDR3 sequence: CASSWGAGVVTGELFF. In nucleotides, the CDR3 is TGTGCCAGCAGCTGGGGGGCGGGAGTGGTAACCGGGGAGCTGTTTTTT.

With regard to this clone: Different DNA sequences within this sample yield the same CDR3. The chain is built from TRBV7-3 and TRBJ2-7, with a tentative D call TRBD2 (5 bases). V lost 2 bases and J 4 bases, leaving 9 bases between the germline ends. Germline V gives CDR1 SGHTA, CDR2 FQGTGA. The CDR3 has 13 residues. In DNA, the CDR3 is TGTGCCAGCAGCTTAGCTGAGGGTTACGAGCAGTACTTC. Translation gives CASSLAEGYEQYF.

This chain joins TRBV28 and TRBJ2-1, with 7 nucleotides matching TRBD2. CDR3 length: 12 amino acids. The germline V gene has CDR1 MDHEN and CDR2 SYDVKM. V was clipped by 8 bases and J by 12 bases; unmatched bases: 10. The chain's CDR3 is CASGPRGVRQFF. CDR3 nucleotides: TGTGCCAGCGGTCCTCGGGGGGTAAGGCAGTTCTTC.

This sequence joins TRBV30 and TRBJ2-7; TRBD2 matches 10 bases. Germline CDR1 GTSNPN, CDR2 SVGIG (reference sequence). The CDR3 has 13 residues. V trimming: 5 bases; J trimming: 3 bases; junction bases outside the gene matches: 4. The DNA of the CDR3 is TGTGCCTGGGGTTGGACTAGCGGCTACGAGCAGTACTTC. This sequence encodes CAWGWTSGYEQYF.

The chain couples TRBV7-3 to TRBJ1-6; a weak D match, TRBD1 (5 bases). Germline lookup yields CDR1 SGHTA and CDR2 FQGTGA. CDR3 length: 14 amino acids. V was clipped by 2 bases and J by 9 bases, with 11 bases between them. The CDR3 here is CASSLQGGTSPLHF. The DNA for the CDR3 is TGTGCCAGCAGCTTACAGGGAGGAACTTCACCCCTCCACTTT. The full variable domain, rest sourced from reference TRBV7-3 and TRBJ1-6, is GAGVSQTPSNKVTEKGKYVELRCDPISGHTALYWYRQSLGQGPEFLIYFQGTGAADDSGLPNDRFFAVRPEGSVSTLKIQRTERGDSAVYLCASSLQGGTSPLHFGNGTRLTVT.

This chain links TRBV3-1 (or the pseudogene TRBV3-2) with TRBJ1-5; 8 bases line up with TRBD1. Germline V lookup: CDR1 LGHDT, CDR2 YNNKEL (reference sequence). Losses at the gene ends were 3 bases for V and 4 bases for J; bases not matched to a gene: 8. The CDR3 has 16 residues. DNA of the CDR3: TGTGCCAGCAGCCATCACGGACAGGGACGGAATCAGCCCCAGCATTTT. Translation gives CASSHHGQGRNQPQHF.

This clone was seen a single time. The chain carries TRBV19 and TRBJ2-1; D is perhaps TRBD2 (6 bases). The CDR3 is 16 residues long. V was pared by 5 bases and J by 6 bases, with 20 bases between. CDR1 and CDR2 (germline): LNHDA, SQIVND (reference sequence). The CDR3: CASSYTGTSLTNEQFF. As DNA, the CDR3 is TGTGCCAGTAGTTACACCGGGACTTCTCTTACCAATGAGCAGTTCTTC.

The rearrangement links TRBV6-1 to TRBJ2-7, with 10 bases matching TRBD1. The CDR3 is 16 amino acids. Per the germline V gene, CDR1 is MNHNS and CDR2 is SASEGT. V dropped 0 bases and J dropped 5; count of bases not matched to a gene: 7. The CDR3 coding sequence is TGTGCCAGCAGTGAAGCACCCGGGACAGGGGTCGACGAGCAGTACTTC. Its protein product is CASSEAPGTGVDEQYF.

J is TRBJ2-7 and V is TRBV7-9, with 8 bases fitting TRBD1. Per the germline V gene, CDR1 is SEHNR and CDR2 is FQNEAQ (reference sequence). V lost 3 bases and J lost 2; bases outside the gene matches: 3. The CDR3 has 14 amino acids. The CDR3 loop is CASSFRDRTYEQYF. As DNA, the CDR3 is TGTGCCAGCAGCTTCCGGGACAGGACCTACGAGCAGTACTTC.

This clone was observed a single time. The chain couples TRBV7-8 to TRBJ2-7; 7 nucleotides match TRBD2. V dropped 8 bases and J dropped 4; count of bases not matched to a gene: 8. In germline, CDR1 is SGHVS, CDR2 FQNEAQ. The CDR3 runs to 13 residues. The CDR3 DNA reads as TGTGCCAGCGGGGCGGGAGATGCGTACGAGCAGTACTTC. This codes for CASGAGDAYEQYF.

The chain carries TRBV2 and TRBJ2-5; 8 nucleotides agree with TRBD1. J was trimmed by 5 bases and V by 8 bases; bases with no gene match: 7. From germline, CDR1 is SNHLY and CDR2 FYNNEI. The CDR3 runs 13 residues. The CDR3 bases are TGTGCCAGCCGGCCAGGGGGCCGGGAGACCCAGTACTTC. This gives the protein CASRPGGRETQYF.

The chain is built from TRBV7-9 and TRBJ2-2, with D tentatively TRBD2 (5 bases). Germline CDR1 and CDR2: SEHNR and FQNEAQ (reference sequence). The CDR3 covers 15 residues. The germline V and J ends were trimmed by 3 bases and 1 base, with 9 bases remaining between them. CDR3 bases: TGTGCCAGCAGCTTGGTGGGAGTGAACACCGGGGAGCTGTTTTTT. This sequence encodes CASSLVGVNTGELFF.

V and J are TRBV5-5 and TRBJ2-5; no definite D call. Between the trimmed V and J ends, which lost 0 bases and 0 bases, there was a span of 9 bases. In germline, CDR1 is SGHKS, CDR2 YYEKEE (reference sequence). This CDR3 has 15 amino acids. The CDR3 bases are TGTGCCAGCAGCTTGGAACAGACGTACCAAGAGACCCAGTACTTC. Translation gives CASSLEQTYQETQYF.

The chain uses TRBV6-5 and TRBJ1-1; no clear D. Germline V gene lookup returns CDR1 MNHEY and CDR2 SVGAGI. The CDR3 is made up of 11 amino acids. V gave up 0 bases and J gave up 11 bases, with 7 bases separating them. For the CDR3, the DNA is TGTGCCAGCAGTTACTCGGGAGGGGCTTTCTTT. Translating gives CASSYSGGAFF.

The V gene is TRBV5-1, the J gene TRBJ2-5; maybe TRBD2 (6 bases). The germline V gene encodes CDR1 SGHRS and CDR2 YFSETQ. Trimming left V 3 bases short and J 7 bases short, with 19 bases between. The CDR3 covers 15 residues. The CDR3 bases are TGCGCCAGCAGCTCCGCCGGGCGCCCGGAGGGGACCCAGTACTTC. This translates into CASSSAGRPEGTQYF. The complete variable domain, with remaining parts taken from reference TRBV5-1 and TRBJ2-5, reads KAGVTQTPRYLIKTRGQQVTLSCSPISGHRSVSWYQQTPGQGLQFLFEYFSETQRNKGNFPGRFSGRQFSNSRSEMNVSTLELGDSALYLCASSSAGRPEGTQYFGPGTRLLVL.

This clone is a singleton in its sample. The genes are TRBV7-2 and TRBJ1-6, with TRBD1 as a possible D gene (6 bases). Trimming left V 3 bases short and J 7 bases short, with 13 bases between. The CDR3 is 15 amino acids. CDR1 is SGHTA, CDR2 FQGNSA, per germline. CDR3 DNA sequence: TGTGCCAGCAGCTTCCTGACGGGGGGCAATTCACCCCTCCACTTT. Its protein is CASSFLTGGNSPLHF.

The chain couples TRBV15 to TRBJ2-1; D is perhaps TRBD2 (6 bases). The CDR3 consists of 18 residues. Trimming stripped 3 bases from V and 4 bases from J, with 22 bases between. Germline V gives CDR1 LNHNV, CDR2 YYDKDF (reference sequence). This CDR3 reads CATSSELAGTWGYNEQFF. The CDR3, as DNA: TGTGCCACCAGCAGCGAATTGGCCGGGACTTGGGGATACAATGAGCAGTTCTTC.

The chain links TRBV7-8 to TRBJ1-5, with a possible D match to TRBD1 (6 bases). Trimming removed 1 base from V and 4 bases from J, with 14 bases in between. CDR3 size: 16 residues. Germline loops: CDR1 SGHVS, CDR2 FQNEAQ. The CDR3 loop reads CASSLEMGAMNQPQHF. The CDR3 DNA follows: TGTGCCAGCAGCTTAGAGATGGGGGCCATGAATCAGCCCCAGCATTTT. Supplemented by reference TRBV7-8 and TRBJ1-5, the full variable domain reads GAGVSQSPRYKVAKRGQDVALRCDPISGHVSLFWYQQALGQGPEFLTYFQNEAQLDKSGLPSDRFFAERPEGSVSTLKIQRTQQEDSAVYLCASSLEMGAMNQPQHFGDGTRLSIL.

The chain joins TRBV7-3 to TRBJ2-1; tentative D call: TRBD1 (6 bases). In germline, CDR1 is SGHTA, CDR2 FQGTGA. V lost 5 bases and J lost 1, with 12 bases in between. CDR3 length equals 15 residues. In DNA form, the CDR3 reads TGTGCCAGCAGCGCAAACAGGGTGTCCTACAATGAGCAGTTCTTC. This translates into CASSANRVSYNEQFF.

V is TRBV28 and J is TRBJ2-1; 7 bases match TRBD1. This CDR3 spans 15 amino acids. V was pared by 6 bases and J by 4 bases, with 9 bases of the junction left unmatched. CDR1 is MDHEN, CDR2 SYDVKM, per germline. The CDR3 sequence is CASSLTGVNYNEQFF. The CDR3 DNA reads as TGTGCCAGCAGCCTAACAGGGGTGAATTACAATGAGCAGTTCTTC.

V and J are TRBV2 and TRBJ1-4; tentatively, D is TRBD1 (5 bases). V lost 7 bases and J 4 bases, leaving 16 bases between the germline ends. Germline V gives CDR1 SNHLY, CDR2 FYNNEI. There are 15 residues in the CDR3. The CDR3 nucleotides are TGTGCCAGCAAAGGTTCCAGGGCTGATAATGAAAAACTGTTTTTT. Protein: CASKGSRADNEKLFF.

CDR3 sequence (DNA): TGTGCCAGCTCACAAACCGGGACAACTGAGCAGTTCTTC. Its protein is CASSQTGTTEQFF. The chain employs TRBV18 and TRBJ2-1, with D possibly matching TRBD1 (6 bases). CDR1 and CDR2 from the germline V gene are KGHSH and LQKENI. The CDR3 length is 13 residues. V gave up 4 bases and J gave up 9 bases, with 13 bases separating them.

A few counts support this clone. The V gene is TRBV14, the J gene TRBJ2-7; a weak D match, TRBD1 (6 bases). V lost 1 base to trimming and J lost 2 bases, with 12 bases between them. Germline V lookup: CDR1 SGHDN, CDR2 FVKESK. There are 15 residues in the CDR3. In DNA, the CDR3 is TGTGCCAGCAGCCAAGGGCAGGGGTTCACCTACGAGCAGTACTTC. The encoded protein is CASSQGQGFTYEQYF.